This TCR beta chain was obtained from a study of shared clonotypes between healthy human individuals. Libraries were prepared by immunoSEQ multiplex PCR; TCRdb keeps only in-frame clonotypes and omits some of them. The profile shows around 1.9 million clones, 93% of them singletons. Naive CD8 cells lacked CD45RO and underwent positive selection for CCR7, leaving out terminally differentiated effector memory CD45RA+ cells. The TCR was taken from a man younger than 35 in good health. Some clones in this sample may be carry-over from other donors' samples. The specimen sequenced was naive CD8+ T cells from PBMCs.

The CDR3 loop is CASHDRETNEKLFF. The DNA for the CDR3 is TGTGCCAGTCATGACAGGGAAACTAATGAAAAACTGTTTTTT. The gene calls are TRBV6-6 and TRBJ1-4, with 7 bases that match TRBD1. Looked up from germline, CDR1 is MNHNY and CDR2 is SVGAGI (reference sequence). The V segment lost 9 bases and the J segment 1 base; nucleotides outside the gene matches: 5. The CDR3 totals 14 residues.